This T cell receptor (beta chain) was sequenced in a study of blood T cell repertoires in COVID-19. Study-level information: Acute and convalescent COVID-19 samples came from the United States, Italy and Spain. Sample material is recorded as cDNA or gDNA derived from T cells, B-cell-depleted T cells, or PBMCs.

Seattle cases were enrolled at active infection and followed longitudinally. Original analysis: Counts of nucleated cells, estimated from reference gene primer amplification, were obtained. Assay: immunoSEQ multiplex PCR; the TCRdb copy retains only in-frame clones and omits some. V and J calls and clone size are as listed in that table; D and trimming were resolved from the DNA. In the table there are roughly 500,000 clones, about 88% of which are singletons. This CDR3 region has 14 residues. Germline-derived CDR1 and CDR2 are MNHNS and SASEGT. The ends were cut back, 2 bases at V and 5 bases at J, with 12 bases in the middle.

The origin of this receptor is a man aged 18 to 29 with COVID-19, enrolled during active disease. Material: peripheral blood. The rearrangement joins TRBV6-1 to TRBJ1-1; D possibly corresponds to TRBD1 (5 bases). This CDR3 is CASSETLEGTEAFF. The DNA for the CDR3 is TGTGCCAGCAGTGAAACTCTGGAGGGGACTGAAGCTTTCTTT.